The T cell receptor (beta chain) described here comes from a study of cytomegalovirus exposure and HLA in healthy donors. General observations from the study: From TCR beta sequences, most subjects' HLA-A and HLA-B alleles were reportedly predicted accurately. Investigators reported approximately 170 TCR beta chains as tied to cytomegalovirus. A later analysis linked a missense DCLRE1C variant to TCR beta V- and J-gene trimming.

The PCR contained 60 Vbeta and 13 Jbeta primers. Generated by immunoSEQ multiplex PCR, the TCRdb table keeps only in-frame clones and is missing some. This table holds 190,000 or so clones, 65% to 85% found once. Regarding this clone: Its antigen remains unidentified.

Sample: PBMCs. The receptor was isolated from a boy between 2 and 10 years old in good health and CMV-seronegative.

This chain's CDR3 is CASSFGLAGAYEQYF. In DNA, the CDR3 is TGCGCCAGCAGCTTCGGACTAGCGGGGGCCTACGAGCAGTACTTC. The chain has TRBV5-1 and TRBJ2-7, with 13 bases fitting TRBD2. Germline CDR1 SGHRS, CDR2 YFSETQ. With 2 bases clipped from V and 2 bases from J, the junction kept 1 base outside the gene matches. This CDR3 contains 15 residues.